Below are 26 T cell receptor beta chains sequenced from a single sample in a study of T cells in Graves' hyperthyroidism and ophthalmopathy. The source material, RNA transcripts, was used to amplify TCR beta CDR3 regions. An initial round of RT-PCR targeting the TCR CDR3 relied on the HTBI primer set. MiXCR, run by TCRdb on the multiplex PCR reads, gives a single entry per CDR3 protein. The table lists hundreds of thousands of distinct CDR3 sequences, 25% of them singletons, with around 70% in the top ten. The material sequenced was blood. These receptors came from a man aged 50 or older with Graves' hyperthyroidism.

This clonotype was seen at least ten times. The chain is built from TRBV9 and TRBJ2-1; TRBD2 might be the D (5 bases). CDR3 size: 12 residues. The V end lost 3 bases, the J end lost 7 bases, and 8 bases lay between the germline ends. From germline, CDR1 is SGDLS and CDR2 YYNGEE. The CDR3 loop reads CASSATKNEQFF. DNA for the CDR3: TGTGCCAGCAGCGCGACTAAAAATGAGCAGTTCTTC.

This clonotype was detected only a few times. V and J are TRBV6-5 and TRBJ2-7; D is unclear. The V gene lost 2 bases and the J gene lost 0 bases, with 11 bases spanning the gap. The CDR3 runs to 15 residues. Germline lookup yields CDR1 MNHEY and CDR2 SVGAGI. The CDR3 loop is CASSYRRLDSYEQYF. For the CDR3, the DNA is TGTGCCAGCAGTTACCGCCGACTTGACTCCTACGAGCAGTACTTC.

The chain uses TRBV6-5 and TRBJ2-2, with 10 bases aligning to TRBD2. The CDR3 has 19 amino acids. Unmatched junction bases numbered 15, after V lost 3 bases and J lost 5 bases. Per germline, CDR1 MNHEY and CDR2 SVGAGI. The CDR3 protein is CASSYVLASGRAVTGELFF. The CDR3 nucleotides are TGTGCCAGCAGTTATGTTTTGGCAAGCGGGAGGGCCGTTACCGGGGAGCTGTTTTTT.

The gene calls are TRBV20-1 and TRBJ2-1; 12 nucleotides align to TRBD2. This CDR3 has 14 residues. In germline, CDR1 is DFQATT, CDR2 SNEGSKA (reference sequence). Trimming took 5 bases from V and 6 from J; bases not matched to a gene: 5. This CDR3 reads CSAQTSGGINEQFF. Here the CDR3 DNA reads TGCAGTGCTCAGACTAGCGGGGGAATCAATGAGCAGTTCTTC.

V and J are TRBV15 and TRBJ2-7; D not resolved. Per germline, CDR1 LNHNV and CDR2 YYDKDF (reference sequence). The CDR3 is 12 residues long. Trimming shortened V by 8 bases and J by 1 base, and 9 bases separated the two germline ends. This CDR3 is CATSPRSYEQYF. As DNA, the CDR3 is TGTGCCACCTCCCCGCGATCCTACGAGCAGTACTTC.

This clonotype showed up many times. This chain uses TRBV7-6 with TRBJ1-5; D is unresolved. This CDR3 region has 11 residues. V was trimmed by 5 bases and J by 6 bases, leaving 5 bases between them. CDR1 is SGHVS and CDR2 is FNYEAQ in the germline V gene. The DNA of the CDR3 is TGTGCCAGCAGCCCAGCTCAGCCCCAGCATTTT. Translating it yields CASSPAQPQHF. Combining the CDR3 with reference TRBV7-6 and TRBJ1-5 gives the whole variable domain GAGVSQSPRYKVTKRGQDVALRCDPISGHVSLYWYRQALGQGPEFLTYFNYEAQQDKSGLPNDRFSAERPEGSISTLTIQRTEQRDSAMYRCASSPAQPQHFGDGTRLSIL.

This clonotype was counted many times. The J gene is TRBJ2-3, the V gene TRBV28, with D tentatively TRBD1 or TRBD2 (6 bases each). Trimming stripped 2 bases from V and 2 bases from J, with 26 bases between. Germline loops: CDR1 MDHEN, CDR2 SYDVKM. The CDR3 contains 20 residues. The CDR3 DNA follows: TGTGCCAGCAGTTTACCCCATGGATTGGGGGGCAGGAGGAACACAGATACGCAGTATTTT. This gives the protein CASSLPHGLGGRRNTDTQYF.

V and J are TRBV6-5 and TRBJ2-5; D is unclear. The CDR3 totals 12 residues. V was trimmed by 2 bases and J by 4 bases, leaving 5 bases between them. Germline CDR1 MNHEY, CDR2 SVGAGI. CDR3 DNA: TGTGCCAGCAGTTACGGCCGAGAGACCCAGTACTTC. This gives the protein CASSYGRETQYF.

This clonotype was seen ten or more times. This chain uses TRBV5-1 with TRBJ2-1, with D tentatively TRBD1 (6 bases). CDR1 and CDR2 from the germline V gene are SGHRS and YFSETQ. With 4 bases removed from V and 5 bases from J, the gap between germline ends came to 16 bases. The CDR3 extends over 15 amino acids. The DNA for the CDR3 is TGCGCCAGCAGCGGGCAGGTGGGGGCGGACAATGAGCAGTTCTTC. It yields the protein CASSGQVGADNEQFF.

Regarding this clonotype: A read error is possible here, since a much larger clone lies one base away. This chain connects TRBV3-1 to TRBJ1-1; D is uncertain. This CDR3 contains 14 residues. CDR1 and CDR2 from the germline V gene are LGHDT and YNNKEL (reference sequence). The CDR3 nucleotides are TGTGCCAGCAGCCAAGTAGACCATGACGCTGAAGCTCTCTTT. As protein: CASSQVDHDAEALF.

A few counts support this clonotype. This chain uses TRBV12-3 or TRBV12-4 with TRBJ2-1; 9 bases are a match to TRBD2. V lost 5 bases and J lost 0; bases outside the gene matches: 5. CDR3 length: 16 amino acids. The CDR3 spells CASSPGLASSYNEQFF. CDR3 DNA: TGTGCCAGCAGTCCCGGACTAGCGAGCTCCTACAATGAGCAGTTCTTC.

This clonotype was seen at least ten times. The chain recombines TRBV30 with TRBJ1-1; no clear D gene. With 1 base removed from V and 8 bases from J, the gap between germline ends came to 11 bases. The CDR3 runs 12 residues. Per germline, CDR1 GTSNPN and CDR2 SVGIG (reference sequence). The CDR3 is CAWSDLGSEAFF. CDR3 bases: TGTGCCTGGAGTGACCTGGGGAGCGAAGCTTTCTTT.

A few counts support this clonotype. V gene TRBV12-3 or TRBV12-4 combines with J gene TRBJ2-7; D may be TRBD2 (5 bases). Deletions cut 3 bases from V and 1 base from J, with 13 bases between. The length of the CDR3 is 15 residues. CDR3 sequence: CASSFGGGLSYEQYF. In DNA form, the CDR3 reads TGTGCCAGCAGTTTTGGCGGAGGTTTATCCTACGAGCAGTACTTC.

The CDR3 reads CARQGQANQPQHF. The CDR3 DNA follows: TGTGCCAGGCAGGGACAGGCTAATCAGCCCCAGCATTTT. V usage is TRBV7-2 and J usage is TRBJ1-5; TRBD1 aligns across 8 bases. The ends lost 9 bases at V and 4 bases at J; junction bases unmatched: 5. Germline V gene sequence: CDR1 SGHTA, CDR2 FQGNSA. There are 13 residues in the CDR3.

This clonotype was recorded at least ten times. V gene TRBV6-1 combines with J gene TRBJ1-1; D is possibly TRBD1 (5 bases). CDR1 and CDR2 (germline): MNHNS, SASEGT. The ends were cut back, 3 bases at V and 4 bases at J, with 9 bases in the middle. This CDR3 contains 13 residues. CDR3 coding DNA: TGTGCCAGCAGTGACGGGGGAGGCACTGAAGCTTTCTTT. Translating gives CASSDGGGTEAFF.

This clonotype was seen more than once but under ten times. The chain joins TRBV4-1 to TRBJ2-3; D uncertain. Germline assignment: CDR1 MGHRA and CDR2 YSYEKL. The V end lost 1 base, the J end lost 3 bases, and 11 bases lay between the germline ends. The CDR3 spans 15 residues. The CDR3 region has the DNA TGCGCCAGCAGCCAAGTGGCTAGTCGTACAGATACGCAGTATTTT. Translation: CASSQVASRTDTQYF.

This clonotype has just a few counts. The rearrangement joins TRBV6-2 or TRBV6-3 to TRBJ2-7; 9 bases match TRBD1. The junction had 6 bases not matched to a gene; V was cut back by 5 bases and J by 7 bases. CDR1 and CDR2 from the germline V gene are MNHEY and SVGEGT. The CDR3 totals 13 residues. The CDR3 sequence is CASSRDRVGEQYF. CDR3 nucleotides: TGTGCCAGCAGTCGGGACAGGGTGGGGGAGCAGTACTTC.

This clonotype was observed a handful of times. The CDR3 DNA sequence: TGTGCCAGCGGATCCGGGACAGGGTACGAGCAGTACTTC. This translates into CASGSGTGYEQYF. This rearrangement joins TRBV18 to TRBJ2-7; 9 positions match TRBD1. The germline CDR1 and CDR2 sequences are KGHSH and LQKENI. The CDR3 totals 13 residues. J lost 4 bases, V lost 8 bases, and 6 bases had no gene match. Looking up the rest from reference TRBV18 and TRBJ2-7 gives the full variable domain: NAGVMQNPRHLVRRRGQEARLRCSPMKGHSHVYWYRQLPEEGLKFMVYLQKENIIDESGMPKERFSAEFPKEGPSILRIQQVVRGDSAAYFCASGSGTGYEQYFGPGTRLTVT.

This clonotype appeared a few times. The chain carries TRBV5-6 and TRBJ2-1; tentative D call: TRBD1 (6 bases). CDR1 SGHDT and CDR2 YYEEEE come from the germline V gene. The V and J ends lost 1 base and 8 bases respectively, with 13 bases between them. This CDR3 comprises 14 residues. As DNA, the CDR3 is TGTGCCAGCAGCTTGACAGGGTCGGGTGATGAGCAGTTCTTC. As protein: CASSLTGSGDEQFF.

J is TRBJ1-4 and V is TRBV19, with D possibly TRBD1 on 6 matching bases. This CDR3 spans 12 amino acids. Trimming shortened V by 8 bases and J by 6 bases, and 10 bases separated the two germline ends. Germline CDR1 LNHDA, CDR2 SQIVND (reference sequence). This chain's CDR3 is CASEEGDEKLFF. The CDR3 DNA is TGTGCCAGTGAGGAGGGGGATGAAAAACTGTTTTTT.

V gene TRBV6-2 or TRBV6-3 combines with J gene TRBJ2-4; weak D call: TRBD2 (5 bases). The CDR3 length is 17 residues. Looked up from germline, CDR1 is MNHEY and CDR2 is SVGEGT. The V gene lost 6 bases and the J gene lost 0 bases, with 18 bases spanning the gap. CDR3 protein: CASRTHRLTIAKNIQYF. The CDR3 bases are TGTGCCAGCAGAACTCATAGACTGACTATAGCCAAAAACATTCAGTACTTC.

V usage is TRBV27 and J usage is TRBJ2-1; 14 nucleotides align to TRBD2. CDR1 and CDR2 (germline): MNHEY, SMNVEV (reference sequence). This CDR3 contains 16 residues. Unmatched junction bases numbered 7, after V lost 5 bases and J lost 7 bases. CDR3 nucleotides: TGTGCCAGCAGTCAACCTGGGACTAGCGGGAGAAATGAGCAGTTCTTC. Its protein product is CASSQPGTSGRNEQFF.

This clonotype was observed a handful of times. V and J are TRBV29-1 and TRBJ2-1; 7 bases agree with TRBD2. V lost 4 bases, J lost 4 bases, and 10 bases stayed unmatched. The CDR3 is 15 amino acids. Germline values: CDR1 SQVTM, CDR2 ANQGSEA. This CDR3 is CSVVGGRNRYNEQFF. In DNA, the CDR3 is TGCAGCGTTGTCGGGGGGAGAAACAGGTACAATGAGCAGTTCTTC.

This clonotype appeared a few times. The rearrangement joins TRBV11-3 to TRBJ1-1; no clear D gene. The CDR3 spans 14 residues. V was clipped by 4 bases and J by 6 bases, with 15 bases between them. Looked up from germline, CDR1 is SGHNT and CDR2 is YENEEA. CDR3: CASSSAGIGPEAFF. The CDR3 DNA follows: TGTGCCAGCAGCTCCGCGGGGATCGGCCCTGAAGCTTTCTTT.

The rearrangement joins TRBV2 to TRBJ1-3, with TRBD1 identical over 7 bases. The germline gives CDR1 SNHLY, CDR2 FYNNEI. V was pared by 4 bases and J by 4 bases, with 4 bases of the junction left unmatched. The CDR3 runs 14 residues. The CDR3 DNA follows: TGTGCCAGCAGTGTCAAGGGGGCGGGAAACACCATATATTTT. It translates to CASSVKGAGNTIYF.

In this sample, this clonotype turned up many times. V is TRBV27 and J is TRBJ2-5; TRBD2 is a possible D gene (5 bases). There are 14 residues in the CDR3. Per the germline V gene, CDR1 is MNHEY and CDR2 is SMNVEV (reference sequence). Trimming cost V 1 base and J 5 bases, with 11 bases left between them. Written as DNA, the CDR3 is TGTGCCAGCAGTTTATTGGGGAGTGGGGAGACCCAGTACTTC. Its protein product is CASSLLGSGETQYF.